The 6 T cell receptor beta chains below all came from one sample that was sequenced in a study of control samples from healthy donors and cancer patients. Sequenced by immunoSEQ multiplex PCR; TCRdb stores in-frame clones only, minus some. This repertoire shows 140,000 to 150,000 clones, roughly 89% found once; its top ten account for about 4.9%. Input material: blood. Every receptor here comes from a man aged 25-45 years in good health.

The chain is built from TRBV27 and TRBJ2-3, with 9 positions matching TRBD1. Germline V gives CDR1 MNHEY, CDR2 SMNVEV (reference sequence). CDR3 length equals 16 residues. V shed 7 bases and J 4 bases; nucleotides not matched to a gene: 12. CDR3 DNA: TGTGCCAGCACTACACAGGGGGCGCCACGGCCAGATACGCAGTATTTT. This translates into CASTTQGAPRPDTQYF.

Only one count was recorded for this clone. The chain recombines TRBV5-1 with TRBJ2-3; 9 bases match TRBD2. CDR1 and CDR2 (germline): SGHRS, YFSETQ. V trimming: 4 bases; J trimming: 4 bases; junction bases outside the gene matches: 10. This CDR3 has 16 amino acids. This CDR3 reads CASSQRSGSGADTQYF. Written as DNA, the CDR3 is TGCGCCAGCAGCCAACGTAGCGGGAGCGGGGCAGATACGCAGTATTTT.

By its share, this clone is medium-sized (0.01 to 0.1%). One junction end does not reproduce the germline sequence, and a read error may be involved. The chain is built from TRBV6-1 and TRBJ1-6; 7 bases align to TRBD1. Per the germline V gene, CDR1 is MNHNS and CDR2 is SASEGT. The CDR3 runs 15 residues. As DNA, the CDR3 is TGTGCCAGCAGGGAAGACAGGGCGGGTAATTCACCCCTCCACTTT. Protein: CASREDRAGNSPLHF.

The V call is TRBV7-9, the J call TRBJ2-7, with D maybe TRBD2 (5 bases). CDR1 and CDR2 (germline): SEHNR, FQNEAQ (reference sequence). V was pared by 5 bases and J by 4 bases, with 18 bases between. The CDR3 is 15 residues long. The CDR3 DNA reads as TGTGCCAGCAGCCCCCGGGATAGAGAAGAGTACGAGCAGTACTTC. Its translation: CASSPRDREEYEQYF.

This rearrangement joins TRBV7-8 to TRBJ1-5; perhaps TRBD1 as D (5 bases). The germline gives CDR1 SGHVS, CDR2 FQNEAQ. The CDR3 loop spans 15 amino acids. Trimming shortened V by 2 bases and J by 7 bases, and 15 bases separated the two germline ends. CDR3 amino acids: CASSLTTGHGQPQHF. In DNA form, the CDR3 reads TGTGCCAGCAGCTTAACCACAGGACATGGACAGCCCCAGCATTTT.

The chain links TRBV13 to TRBJ1-3; no clear D. V shed 2 bases and J shed 0 bases, with 11 bases lying between them. Looked up from germline, CDR1 is PRHDT and CDR2 is FYEKMQ (reference sequence). This CDR3 contains 16 residues. Here the CDR3 reads CASSLKGSGSGNTIYF. DNA of the CDR3: TGTGCCAGCAGCTTAAAAGGGAGCGGCTCTGGAAACACCATATATTTT.